Presented here are 15 T cell receptor beta chains from one specimen sequenced in a study of cytotoxic CD8 clonotypes in ibrutinib-treated CLL. The data were produced by immunoSEQ multiplex PCR, yet TCRdb's version contains in-frame clones alone and is incomplete. The sample lists some 130,000 clones, 70% to 80% seen once, with about 4.7% in the top ten. Sequencing was performed on PBMCs, taken after 24 months of ibrutinib treatment. The receptors were sampled from a human donor with chronic lymphocytic leukemia.

A few counts support this clone. The V gene is TRBV6-1, the J gene TRBJ1-2; no clear D gene. The germline gives CDR1 MNHNS, CDR2 SASEGT. The CDR3 extends over 14 amino acids. V lost 2 bases, J lost 4 bases, and 11 bases lay in between. The CDR3 DNA follows: TGTGCCAGCAGTGAATTCGGGGTCATCTATGGCTACACCTTC. This sequence encodes CASSEFGVIYGYTF.

The V gene is TRBV30, the J gene TRBJ1-4; no clear D. The germline V gene encodes CDR1 GTSNPN and CDR2 SVGIG (reference sequence). Trimming removed 0 bases at V and 11 bases at J, with 10 bases between. The CDR3 is made up of 12 amino acids. CDR3: CAWSVLRGKLFF. The CDR3 nucleotides are TGTGCCTGGAGTGTACTAAGAGGGAAACTGTTTTTT.

The chain is built from TRBV6-5 and TRBJ1-5; no firm D call. CDR3 size: 15 residues. V lost 6 bases to trimming and J lost 1 base, with 13 bases between them. Per germline, CDR1 MNHEY and CDR2 SVGAGI. CDR3 region: CASSPERWSNQPQHF. The CDR3 DNA follows: TGTGCCAGCAGCCCGGAGAGGTGGAGCAATCAGCCCCAGCATTTT.

Here the CDR3 DNA reads TGTGCCAGCAGCCAAGCGGGACTAGCGGGGGGGCCGGGCACCGGGGAGCTGTTTTTT. This sequence encodes CASSQAGLAGGPGTGELFF. The chain links TRBV4-2 to TRBJ2-2; TRBD2 matches 16 bases. The V gene's germline CDR1 is LGHNA and CDR2 YNFKEQ. This CDR3 is built from 19 residues. V shed 1 base, J shed 4 bases, and the junction held 6 bases outside the gene matches.

The rearrangement joins TRBV7-2 to TRBJ2-7; D possibly uses TRBD1 or TRBD2 (5 bases each). Germline lookup yields CDR1 SGHTA and CDR2 FQGNSA. The ends were cut back, 5 bases at V and 4 bases at J, with 12 bases in the middle. CDR3 size: 13 residues. The CDR3 region is CASSRGVPYEQYF. The CDR3 DNA reads TGTGCCAGCAGCCGAGGGGTTCCGTACGAGCAGTACTTC.

The chain has TRBV10-3 and TRBJ1-3; D possibly corresponds to TRBD1 (6 bases). The CDR3 covers 16 residues. Trimming stripped 3 bases from V and 0 bases from J, with 12 bases between. Per germline, CDR1 ENHRY and CDR2 SYGVKD. The CDR3 spells CAISDGQPNSGNTIYF. The DNA for the CDR3 is TGTGCCATCAGTGACGGACAGCCAAACTCTGGAAACACCATATATTTT.

J is TRBJ2-4 and V is TRBV7-8, with D hard to call. The germline V gene has CDR1 SGHVS and CDR2 FQNEAQ. V was pared by 5 bases and J by 3 bases, with 11 bases between. CDR3 size: 14 residues. The CDR3 sequence is CASSQGGSKNIQYF. In nucleotides, the CDR3 is TGTGCCAGCAGCCAAGGTGGCAGCAAAAACATTCAGTACTTC. Variable domain in full (rest from reference TRBV7-8 and TRBJ2-4): GAGVSQSPRYKVAKRGQDVALRCDPISGHVSLFWYQQALGQGPEFLTYFQNEAQLDKSGLPSDRFFAERPEGSVSTLKIQRTQQEDSAVYLCASSQGGSKNIQYFGAGTRLSVL.

The rearrangement uses TRBV19 and TRBJ1-1; 7 bases are a match to TRBD1. Germline CDR1 is LNHDA and CDR2 is SQIVND (reference sequence). The trim removed 2 bases at V and 6 bases at J, leaving 6 bases unmatched. The CDR3 runs 14 residues. CDR3 loop: CASSIREGAAEAFF. The CDR3 bases are TGTGCCAGTAGTATAAGGGAGGGGGCGGCTGAAGCTTTCTTT.

V gene TRBV7-6 combines with J gene TRBJ1-5; D is perhaps TRBD1 (5 bases). V dropped 0 bases and J dropped 7 bases, with 10 bases sitting between them. The CDR3 extends over 14 amino acids. The germline V gene has CDR1 SGHVS and CDR2 FNYEAQ. The CDR3 sequence is CASSLAAGLQPQHF. CDR3 coding DNA: TGTGCCAGCAGCTTAGCGGCAGGGCTCCAGCCCCAGCATTTT.

J is TRBJ2-2 and V is TRBV27, with D possibly being TRBD2 (6 bases). V dropped 0 bases and J dropped 3 bases, with 17 bases sitting between them. The CDR3 contains 18 residues. Per germline, CDR1 MNHEY and CDR2 SMNVEV (reference sequence). The CDR3 protein is CASSLSGWGRRDTGELFF. Written as DNA, the CDR3 is TGTGCCAGCAGTTTATCGGGGTGGGGGAGGAGGGACACCGGGGAGCTGTTTTTT.

The chain joins TRBV11-2 to TRBJ2-1; 9 positions match TRBD2. V dropped 1 base and J dropped 6; count of bases not matched to a gene: 1. Germline V gene lookup returns CDR1 SGHAT and CDR2 FQNNGV. This CDR3 is 14 amino acids long. The CDR3 coding sequence is TGTGCCAGCAGCTTAGGACTAGCGGCCAATGAGCAGTTCTTC. It specifies CASSLGLAANEQFF. Using reference TRBV11-2 and TRBJ2-1 for the parts outside the CDR3, the full variable domain is EAGVAQSPRYKIIEKRQSVAFWCNPISGHATLYWYQQILGQGPKLLIQFQNNGVVDDSQLPKDRFSAERLKGVDSTLKIQPAKLEDSAVYLCASSLGLAANEQFFGPGTRLTVL.

This chain links TRBV9 with TRBJ2-5, with 11 bases matching TRBD2. CDR3 size: 16 residues. V gave up 2 bases and J gave up 1 base; unmatched junction bases: 4. CDR1 SGDLS and CDR2 YYNGEE come from the germline V gene. The chain's CDR3 is CASSVGSGGAQETQYF. Here the CDR3 DNA reads TGTGCCAGCAGCGTTGGTAGCGGGGGGGCCCAAGAGACCCAGTACTTC.

This clone came up a few times. The chain employs TRBV25-1 and TRBJ2-6, with 7 bases matching TRBD1. The CDR3 contains 18 residues. The junction had 8 bases not matched to a gene; V was cut back by 3 bases and J by 0 bases. Germline loops: CDR1 MGHDK, CDR2 SYGVNS. The CDR3, as DNA: TGTGCCAGCAGTGATAATCAGGGGGTCCCCTCTGGGGCCAACGTCCTGACTTTC. It encodes CASSDNQGVPSGANVLTF.

V gene TRBV7-2 combines with J gene TRBJ2-2, with TRBD2 matching 7 bases. The V gene end was trimmed by 5 bases and the J gene end by 4 bases; junction bases not matched to a gene: 7. The germline V gene encodes CDR1 SGHTA and CDR2 FQGNSA. This CDR3 is built from 15 residues. Here the CDR3 reads CASSVFGGSTGELFF. The CDR3, as DNA: TGTGCCAGCAGCGTGTTCGGGGGGAGCACCGGGGAGCTGTTTTTT.

This clone was seen once. This chain connects TRBV7-9 to TRBJ1-1, with 11 positions matching TRBD1. After removal of 1 base from V and 4 bases from J, the junction contained 5 bases not matched to a gene. CDR1 SEHNR and CDR2 FQNEAQ come from the germline V gene (reference sequence). CDR3 length: 16 residues. CDR3 sequence (DNA): TGTGCCAGCAGCTTAGGCCGGGACAGGGGGAGCACTGAAGCTTTCTTT. Amino acid sequence: CASSLGRDRGSTEAFF.